Listed here is a single T cell receptor (beta chain). This clone showed up just once. This receptor's antigen is unknown. Base qualities are missing; no much larger clone stands one base away. According to the germline V gene, CDR1 reads SGHDN and CDR2 reads FVKESK. Reading from cysteine to phenylalanine, the CDR3 counts 17 amino acids. Only the CDR3 DNA stays, 51 bases, in frame from base 1. Germline trimming amounts to 1 base on V and 6 bases on J, with 8 as the count of junction bases outside the gene matches. These data belong to a study of cytomegalovirus exposure and HLA in healthy donors (dated by TCRdb to between 2016 and 2019). Some background on the complete study: An earlier analysis of roughly 500 of the donors reported approximately 300 Gb of sequence data and some 120 million unique TCR beta sequences from some 180 million T cells. Donor age, sex, ethnicity and CMV serostatus were collected together with the repertoire data. Every repertoire in the discovery cohort had been generated on one and the same sequencing platform. To predict cytomegalovirus infection status, the study brought together high-throughput TCR immunosequencing, statistical association of individual TCRs with disease status, and machine learning. Because of strong linkage in the cohort, roughly five DR-DQ haplotypes were treated as single units for association and clustering. Genome-wide SNP genotypes for about 65% of the 666 donors were used in a later genetic analysis, which treated that subset as a discovery cohort. Along with the roughly 700-subject first cohort, a separate validation cohort of over a hundred different subjects was used. In an earlier analysis of about 590 of the donors, high-throughput TCR beta sequencing was used to judge whether each TCR beta V gene segment behaved as functional or pseudogenic. The study was designed to test whether signatures of past pathogen exposure could be identified by cataloging public T cell receptors. About 300 gigabases of sequencing data and 75 million to 85 million unique TCR sequences made up an early release that covered 640 HLA-typed donors. The study used immunosequencing to profile the T cell repertoires of under 700 subjects and linked those repertoires to cytomegalovirus serostatus. A later analysis re-examined previously published TCR beta repertoires from just over 650 donors and added high-resolution HLA genotyping to investigate patterns of TCR occurrence. Among about 400 genotyped donors of the cohort, an average of around 250,000 unique TCR beta nucleotide sequences was sequenced per donor, of which roughly 17% were non-productive. The later analysis used no new phenotypic data to find candidate immune exposures, relying instead on TCR beta sequences and their occurrence across donors. Among the roughly 400 genotyped donors, around 79% belonged to the genetic ancestry cluster associated with self-reported Caucasian donors. Class I and class II HLA loci were covered by the typing at four-digit resolution. Typing coverage differed by locus: A, B, C, DRB1 and DQB1 were typed in roughly 629-640 donors, DQA1 in 500 to 550, DPA1 in nearly 610, and DPB1 in just under 480. What the authors observed across the whole study: It was suggested by the authors that the approach could potentially be generalized to other disease states and immunological phenotypes. In a later analysis, 15,000 to 20,000 TCR beta sequences were associated with specific HLA alleles at a false discovery rate of 0.05. In vitro tests confirmed that a few of the cytomegalovirus-associated TCR beta chains recognize cytomegalovirus antigens. In a later analysis, HLA-associated TCR beta chains were found to be more clonally expanded and to have lower generation probabilities than equally common non-associated chains. The classifier was reported to diagnose cytomegalovirus status with high specificity and sensitivity in both the original cohort and the validation cohort. A later analysis found that TCR association rates varied across HLA loci, with DRB1 alleles showing the most associated TCRs and HLA-C alleles the fewest. Correlated functional status among segregating V segments might be attributable to linkage disequilibrium, but an unknown experimental factor could not be ruled out. A further reported finding was that TCR beta sequences accurately predicted the HLA-A and HLA-B alleles for most subjects in the first cohort. Some IMGT-functional V segments, including TRBV6-2 and TRBV6-3, could not be distinguished by the 87-base-pair reads and were therefore excluded. When HLA alleles, especially DR and DQ, strongly co-occurred, attributing TCR associations to individual alleles was difficult. The only immune exposure information available for the cohort was CMV serostatus. A later genetic analysis reported fewer N-insertions in productive TCRs among donors in an Asian-associated ancestry cluster than the roughly 700-donor mean. Roughly uniform sequencing depth across donors was assumed in presence/absence analyses, although this assumption may not hold. Only TCR beta chains were sequenced in this cohort, and the absence of alpha or paired-chain data limited detectable features. Because some donors lacked HLA typing at each locus, the association tests relied only on the typed subset. An association between a missense DCLRE1C variant and V-gene and J-gene trimming of TCR beta chains was found in a later genetic analysis and replicated in an independent cohort. In an earlier analysis of fewer than 700 of the donors, most TCR beta V segments appeared in productive rearrangements about 90% or about 30% of the time, broadly matching IMGT annotations. The study gave a list of 150 to 200 TCR beta chains associated with cytomegalovirus. Most TCR sequences were observed very rarely across donors, whereas some public TCRs were present in many individuals. Because counts were too low, seventeen rarely observed V segments, including chromosome 9 orphons, were left out of the earlier analysis of approximately 500 of the donors. In a later analysis, several top co-occurrence clusters were reported to appear linked to parvovirus B19, influenza, CMV and Epstein-Barr virus. Most CMV-associated TCR beta chains appeared to be HLA-restricted in a later analysis, and the HLA associations seemed to be driven largely by CMV exposure. The sequencing pipeline was judged likely to have produced a cluster of highly shared sequence variants as a technical artifact.

Library preparation was by the immunoSEQ multiplex PCR assay. The multiplex PCR relied on a mix of 60 forward primers for TCR Vbeta segments and 13 reverse primers for TCR Jbeta segments. The CDR3 region of rearranged TCR beta genes was amplified from genomic DNA with a multiplex PCR assay. The amplified TCR beta libraries were sequenced on the Illumina HiSeq System as 87-base-pair reads. For the original study's pipeline: Across the 666 repertoires, a later analysis counted roughly 77 million unique TCR beta chains, approximately 10 million of which were shared by at least two donors. A nearest-neighbor algorithm error-corrected the raw reads and collapsed the reads into unique sequences, merging closely related sequences to remove PCR and sequencing errors. V, D and J gene segments were assigned by aligning CDR3 sequences to IMGT reference sequences. For a sequence to be retained, at least a six-nucleotide match to both a V gene segment and a J gene segment was required. Rearrangements were classified as productive when the CDR3 lacked stop codons and remained in frame with V and J, and all other rearrangements were classified as non-productive. CDR3 was defined by IMGT convention, running from the second conserved V-encoded cysteine to the conserved J-encoded phenylalanine. The earlier analysis of about 610 of the donors excluded any sequence lacking an unambiguous match to a single V gene segment. An earlier analysis of over 450 of the donors classified V segments as functional when productive rearrangements were above 56.7% and as segregating when the standard deviation between donors was above 5%. A statistical classification framework was built for diagnosing cytomegalovirus status from the catalog of TCR beta chain sequences. V and J gene assignment, in a later analysis, came from comparing TCR nucleotide sequences with IMGT/GENE-DB human TR gene sequences. The TCRdist pipeline was used in a later analysis to assign CDR3 sequences and most-parsimonious VDJ recombination scenarios. In a later analysis, each TCR beta chain was defined by its CDR3 amino acid sequence together with its V-gene family, and reads lacking a unique V-gene family were excluded. As a way to deal with suspected cross-contamination and a sequencing artifact, a later analysis dropped roughly 620 nucleotide sequences that were highly shared and had low generation probability. For each public chain, a later analysis derived a clonal expansion index from normalized ranks of inferred template counts within each repertoire. A later analysis computed generation probabilities with a VDJ recombination model fitted to out-of-frame rearrangements, and checked the results against IGoR. A later analysis scored TCR-TCR, TCR-HLA and TCR-CMV co-occurrence with hypergeometric tests, applying a repertoire-size bias correction to TCR pairs. False discovery rates were estimated in a later analysis by permuting HLA or CMV assignments 20 times. A later analysis grouped co-occurring TCRs with DBSCAN, adding TCRdist sequence similarity when clustering within HLA-allele-positive subsets. Repertoires with fewer than 30,000 or more than 120,000 public chains, plus five repertoires with anomalous nucleotide sharing, were excluded from co-occurrence clustering. Drawn from immuneACCESS, this table holds only the in-frame rearrangements with V and J called that TCRdb kept. Clones are partly lost; checked studies trace under half to an unresolved V gene and leave the rest unexplained. D and trimming come from the DNA, and the V and J calls and clone size come from that table. Recorded for this sample are about 150,000 clones; 80% of them occurred a single time. The ten largest clones add up to roughly 6.3% of the sample.

The cohort consisted of more than 650 healthy bone marrow donors. Cohort members were all nominally healthy when sampled, although unrecorded immune exposures were likely present. The donor was CMV seropositive and was included in the group of 270 or so seropositive cohort members. Every donor gave a peripheral blood sample, and the peripheral blood mononuclear cells from that sample were used for TCR beta sequencing. Genomic DNA extraction from the blood cell samples was performed with the Qiagen DNeasy Blood Extraction Kit. Source material: PBMCs. This TCR was recovered from a male donor in good health and CMV-seropositive. The rearranged segments are TRBV14 and TRBJ2-1; the junction holds 11 bases that match TRBD2. The CDR3 in this case is CASSQGSFGTSGNEQFF. The sequenced DNA is TGTGCCAGCAGCCAAGGATCATTCGGGACTAGCGGCAATGAGCAGTTCTTC. With all but the CDR3 taken from the reference TRBV14 and TRBJ2-1 genes, the full variable domain is: EAGVTQFPSHSVIEKGQTVTLRCDPISGHDNLYWYRRVMGKEIKFLLHFVKESKQDESGMPNNRFLAERTGGTYSTLKVQPAELEDSGVYFCASSQGSFGTSGNEQFFGPGTRLTVL.